One and the same sample provided the 6 T cell receptor beta chains below, sequenced in a study of CD8+ T cells in alopecia areata. RNA extraction and reverse transcription yielded cDNA as sequencing template. Sequenced by immunoSEQ multiplex PCR; TCRdb stores in-frame clones only, minus some. The sample lists about 300,000 clones, none appearing once, the ten largest making up 1.2%. Sorting of pooled cutaneous lymph node cells used CD4, CD8alpha, NKG2D, NKG2ACE and other markers. Input material: CD4+ T cells sorted from a lymph node. The receptors derive from a C3H/HeJ mouse with alopecia areata. As its MHC haplotype, the strain has H2-k.

Of note for this clone: Gene names and germline match the mouse. The read is 4 residues too short to cover the CDR3 end, so that end is filled in from the germline J gene. This rearrangement joins TRBV31 to TRBJ2-3, with TRBD2 matching 10 bases. This CDR3 comprises 14 residues. In germline, CDR1 is GKSSPN, CDR2 SITVG. Trimming took 0 bases from V and 3 from J; bases not matched to a gene: 0. CDR3 DNA, as far as it was read: TGTGCCTGGAGTCTGGGACTGGGGGCAGAA. Its protein is CAWSLGLGAE. The entire CDR3 reads CAWSLGLGAETLYF.

In this sample, this clone turned up a few times. Gene labels here are mouse ones. The identical CDR3 is also encoded by other nucleotide sequences in the sample. The part of the CDR3 DNA that was read is TGTGCCAGCAGTGATGGAGGACTGGCAAACACCGGG. Amino acids: CASSDGGLANTG. The full CDR3 protein is CASSDGGLANTGQLYF. The J gene is TRBJ2-2, the V gene TRBV13-1; 7 nucleotides line up with TRBD2. The read is 4 residues too short to cover the CDR3 end, so that end is filled in from the germline J gene. The germline V gene has CDR1 NSHNY and CDR2 SYGAGN. The CDR3 sequence is 16 residues long. V shed 0 bases, J shed 0 bases, and the junction held 2 bases outside the gene matches.

In its sample, this clone was seen a few times. All gene names here are mouse names. The read ends 4 residues early relative to the CDR3; the germline J gene fills the gap. The chain carries TRBV13-1 and TRBJ2-7, with D possibly being TRBD2 (7 bases). This CDR3 is 13 amino acids long. Germline-derived CDR1 and CDR2 are NSHNY and SYGAGN. CDR3 bases read: TGTGCCAGCAGTGATCTGGGGGACAAT. The encoded protein is CASSDLGDN. In full, the CDR3 reads CASSDLGDNEQYF.

This clone was detected only a few times. The gene symbols are mouse symbols. The read stops 4 residues short of the end of the CDR3; the missing end is completed from the germline J gene. The chain has TRBV13-3 and TRBJ1-2; D perhaps matches TRBD1 (5 bases). V was cut by 0 bases and J by 3 bases, with 9 bases left in between. CDR1 and CDR2 (germline): NNHDY, SYVADS. The CDR3 spans 14 residues. The CDR3 bases that were read are TGTGCCAGCAGTGATGCCCGGACACACTCC. This codes for CASSDARTHS. The entire CDR3 protein is CASSDARTHSDYTF.

This clone was found many times. Mouse germline and gene names are used. The read stops 4 residues short of the end of the CDR3; the missing end is completed from the germline J gene. This sequence joins TRBV1 and TRBJ2-3, with D possibly TRBD1 on 5 matching bases. This CDR3 spans 13 amino acids. Trimming left V 4 bases short and J 1 base short, with 6 bases between. CDR1 is NSQYPW and CDR2 is LRSPGD in the germline V gene (reference sequence). CDR3 region: CTCSGRGAETLYF. The sequenced part of the CDR3 DNA is TGCACCTGCAGTGGCAGGGGTGCAGAA. Drawing the rest from reference TRBV1 and TRBJ2-3, the complete variable domain is VTLLEQNPRWRLVPRGQAVNLRCILKNSQYPWMSWYQQDLQKQLQWLFTLRSPGDKEVKSLPGADYLATRVTDTELRLQVANMSQGRTLYCTCSGRGAETLYFGSGTRLTVL.

On this clone: The gene symbols are mouse symbols. The read comes to an end 4 residues before the CDR3 does, leaving the germline J gene to fill in the end. V is TRBV19 and J is TRBJ2-3; D is perhaps TRBD2 (6 bases). V lost 5 bases to trimming and J lost 0 bases, with 13 bases between them. Germline-derived CDR1 and CDR2 are FNHDT and SITEND (reference sequence). This CDR3 contains 15 residues. The chain's CDR3 is CASRRLESSAETLYF. CDR3 DNA (partial): TGTGCCAGCAGGAGACTGGAGTCTAGTGCAGAA.